This TCR beta chain was captured by sequencing in a study of T-cell memory formation after mild COVID-19 (dated by TCRdb to the early 2020s). With respect to the entire study: TCR sequence clusters from the two donors were largely donor specific. In a couple of donors, T-cell clones that expanded and contracted after mild COVID-19 were tracked by sequencing TCRalpha and TCRbeta repertoires over time. Two young, previously healthy adult volunteers made up the cohort, one male and one female.

This clonotype was seen repeatedly, ten times or more. The clone's antigen remains unknown. Per-nucleotide qualities are absent, and no much larger clonotype sits a single base away. The listed sequencing device is Illumina NovaSeq 6000. cDNA libraries for TCRalpha and TCRbeta were prepared by 5'RACE using constant-segment primers, with sample barcodes and unique molecular identifiers added. RNA was extracted from every sample with Trizol reagent. Amplification of the libraries took two PCR steps, and the second step added a second sample barcode plus Illumina TruSeq adapters. Sequencing of libraries was performed on an Illumina NovaSeq with 2 x 150 bp paired-end reads. The authors' pipeline ran thus. Reads were demultiplexed and collapsed into UMI-guided consensus sequences with migec v1.2.7. Using mixcr v2.1.11, the UMI consensuses were aligned to TRA and TRB V and J templates and assembled into clonotypes. Expanded or contracted clonotypes were those called significant by both edgeR and NoisET, with noise models trained on biological replicates. For edgeR calls, the thresholds were a false discovery rate-adjusted p below 0.01 and a log2 fold-change of 1. As an exploratory analysis of dynamics, max-normalized trajectories of the 1000 most abundant clonotypes were examined with PCA combined with hierarchical clustering. Separately sequenced CD4+ and CD8+ repertoires were used to assign a CD4 or CD8 phenotype to each responding clone. Using fastp trimming at Q25 and MiXCR clonotype assembly, TCRdb reanalyzed the public sequencing data and kept in-frame beta chains. Each record represents a unique CDR3 protein, reported with the most common genes and DNA among its rows. TCRdb, not the authors, supplied the V and J calls. This sample gives hundreds of thousands of distinct CDR3 sequences in total; 20% to 25% of them show up just once. The ten largest clonotypes hold around 20% of the sample.

V trim: 0 bases; J trim: 7 bases; unmatched bases: 18. From the cysteine through the phenylalanine, the CDR3 covers 19 amino acids. Only the CDR3 region is kept as DNA, spanning 57 bases read in frame from base 1. As encoded in the germline V gene, CDR1 is MGHRA while CDR2 is YSYEKL. Results and caveats for the whole study, not just this receptor: The second-wave clones that peaked on day 37 were not confirmed to be SARS-CoV-2 specific. Contracting CD4+ clones were located mainly in the CM and EM memory subsets, whereas CD8+ clones were found to be enriched in EMRA. Only two mild cases were covered by the study, and larger cohorts that include severe cases with pre-infection samples were considered necessary. From day 15 to 85, contracting clones showed balanced CD4/CD8 phenotypes, whereas a second wave of clones that expanded from day 15 to 37 leaned towards CD4+. Some responding clones were detected in pre-infection memory, which suggested that pre-existing cross-reactive memory T cells had joined the SARS-CoV-2 response.

PBMCs were isolated by Ficoll-Paque density gradient centrifugation. In this chain, TRBV4-1 is recombined with TRBJ2-1; TRBD2 aligns with 7 central bases. The source material was PBMCs or a T cell subset sorted from them (not recorded which). The sequence came from a man between 18 and 29 years old who had mild COVID-19 (a few samples of this study predate the infection). The sample titles of this study are shuffled in the database, so cell type and time point are left out; the donor was told from shared clones. This receptor has the CDR3 CASSQDSGERLAGGNEQFF. The bases read TGCGCCAGCAGCCAAGATTCGGGAGAAAGACTAGCCGGGGGTAATGAGCAGTTCTTC.